This T cell receptor (beta chain) was sequenced for a study of blood T cell repertoires in COVID-19. Looking at the study overall: Sites in the United States, Italy and Spain provided acute and convalescent COVID-19 samples.

This CDR3 comprises 16 residues. The V segment lost 4 bases and the J segment 1 base; nucleotides outside the gene matches: 4. The germline gives CDR1 SGHRS, CDR2 YFSETQ. Using immunoSEQ multiplex PCR, the repertoire was profiled, and TCRdb retains in-frame clones only, with some absent. Seen here are about 97,000 clones, 85% observed once, and the top ten hold more than 1.5%. The specimen was peripheral blood. The clonotype comes from a woman in her 70s with active or convalescent COVID-19. This chain joins TRBV5-1 and TRBJ2-7; 14 bases match TRBD2. The CDR3 sequence is CASSLGTSGGSYEQYF. As DNA, the CDR3 is TGCGCCAGCAGCCTCGGGACTAGCGGGGGTTCCTACGAGCAGTACTTC. The variable domain in full, with the rest retrieved from reference TRBV5-1 and TRBJ2-7, is KAGVTQTPRYLIKTRGQQVTLSCSPISGHRSVSWYQQTPGQGLQFLFEYFSETQRNKGNFPGRFSGRQFSNSRSEMNVSTLELGDSALYLCASSLGTSGGSYEQYFGPGTRLTVT.